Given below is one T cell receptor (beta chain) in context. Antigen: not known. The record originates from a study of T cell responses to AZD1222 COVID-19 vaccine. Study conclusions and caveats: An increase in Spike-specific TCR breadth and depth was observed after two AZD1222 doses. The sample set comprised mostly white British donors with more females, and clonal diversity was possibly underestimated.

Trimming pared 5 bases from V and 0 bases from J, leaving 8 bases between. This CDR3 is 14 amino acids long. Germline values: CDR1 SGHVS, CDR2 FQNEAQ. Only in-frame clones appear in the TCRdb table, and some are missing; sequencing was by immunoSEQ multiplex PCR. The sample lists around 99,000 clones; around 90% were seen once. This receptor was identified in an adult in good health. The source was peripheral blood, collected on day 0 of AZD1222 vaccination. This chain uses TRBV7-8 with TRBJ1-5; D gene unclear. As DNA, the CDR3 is TGTGCCAGCAGCGCGGCGAATAGCAATCAGCCCCAGCATTTT. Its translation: CASSAANSNQPQHF. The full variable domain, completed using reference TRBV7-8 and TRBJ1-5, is GAGVSQSPRYKVAKRGQDVALRCDPISGHVSLFWYQQALGQGPEFLTYFQNEAQLDKSGLPSDRFFAERPEGSVSTLKIQRTQQEDSAVYLCASSAANSNQPQHFGDGTRLSIL.